The clone carrying this T cell receptor (beta chain) was found once. Its target is not known. This sample is drawn from a study of CD8+ T cells in alopecia areata. Study-level results: Affected lesional scalp, above all in alopecia totalis/universalis, was more clonal than normal scalp.

It was cDNA, reverse transcribed from extracted RNA, that served as the sequencing template. The protocol was immunoSEQ multiplex PCR, while the TCRdb copy is restricted to in-frame clones and leaves out a portion. The sample includes a few hundred thousand clones, roughly three fifths seen only once; the top ten take 4.9%. This CDR3 has 14 amino acids. The trim removed 2 bases at V and 3 bases at J, leaving 2 bases unmatched. CDR1 is ENHRY, CDR2 SYGVKD, per germline. Sequencing was done on a sample of CD8+ T cells sorted from blood. The sequence was collected from a human donor in good health. The chain carries TRBV10-3 and TRBJ2-3, with TRBD2 identical over 7 bases. The CDR3 sequence: CAISETGGTDTQYF. The CDR3, as DNA: TGTGCCATCAGTGAGACGGGGGGAACAGATACGCAGTATTTT.